The sequence of this T cell receptor (beta chain) was determined in a study of beta chain features in type 1 diabetes (dated by TCRdb to 2016 to 2019). The study in broad terms: No differences in mean age, gender distribution, total cell number or subset yield were found between patients and healthy donors. A total of some 100,000,000 sorted cells were examined across all samples, and a strong correlation was observed between cell number per subset and RNA yield. In the study, TCRB repertoires of sorted circulating CD4+ T cell subsets from recently diagnosed type 1 diabetes patients were compared with those of matched healthy donors. Regulatory and stem cell-like memory subsets were isolated from only 8 patients and about eight healthy donors, whereas naive and central memory subsets came from all 30 or so donors. The full study reports these points: Naive, central memory and regulatory TCRB repertoires appeared to be more similar among patients than among healthy donors. Patients with type 1 diabetes made fewer insertions and deleted more nucleotides at VDJ recombination sites, implying thymic rearrangement abnormalities. Type 1 diabetes patients showed a moderate but significant shortening of TCRB CDR3 length in all four CD4+ subsets. Only small numbers of individuals were included in the HLA sub-analyses, which left unresolved whether HLA type had any influence on TCRB rearrangement. PCR might favor shorter templates, but patient and control samples were amplified and corrected together, so any skew would affect both groups equally. Because cDNA was sequenced instead of genomic DNA, activated cells with high expression could be over-represented, although the groups did not differ in activation or CD3 levels.

From each donor, a single peripheral blood sample of 95 to 150 mL on average was drawn into heparinised tubes. Naive, central memory, regulatory and stem cell-like memory CD4+ T cells were sorted on a BD FACSAria II using a panel including CD45RO, CCR7, CD25, CD127, CD95 and CD27. All sorted populations exceeded 95% purity. PBMCs were isolated immediately by Lymphoprep density gradient centrifugation and stained directly without culture. Samples were stained and sorted in pairs, with one healthy donor and one patient per experiment, so that batch effects were minimized. The entire isolated RNA was reverse transcribed using the High Capacity cDNA Reverse Transcription Kit, and thus expressed TCRB transcripts were sequenced. Naive, central memory and regulatory T cell samples underwent deep immunoSEQ sequencing, averaging around 4 million total reads per sample. Sorted cells were lysed in RLT buffer, and RNA was extracted using DNase-treated RNeasy Micro or Mini kits according to cell number. Each cell subset was processed on its own to prevent cross-contamination, while patient and healthy donor samples were processed together. The immunoSEQ multiplex PCR was used to amplify TCRB sequences from cDNA, yielding 87-bp fragments that span the CDR3 region. Sequencing of the amplicons was performed on the Illumina HiSeq platform. Per the original workflow: Synthetic template baselines were used to correct PCR bias computationally, reads within Hamming distance 2 were collapsed together, and singletons that could not be merged were discarded. By aligning reads against IMGT, V, D and J genes, CDR3 length, and insertions or deletions at six rearrangement sites were assigned. Clonotype counts were normalized to sorted cell number within each subset before computing true diversity and Gini coefficients with the tcR R package. The overlap coefficient, calculated on TCRB nucleotide sequences, was used to quantify repertoire sharing. Out-of-frame TCRB sequences from naive cells were analyzed to stand in for the pre-selection repertoire. The source is immuneACCESS, and TCRdb retained only in-frame sequences with V and J called. Part of the clones is not carried over; for the studies checked, unresolved V genes explain less than half of this, and the remainder is unexplained. From that table come the V and J calls and clone size; the DNA was used to work out D and trimming. The table for this sample lists some 250,000 clones; over 11% of them were counted only once. Jointly, the top ten make up roughly 0.019% of the sample.

On this clone: No antigen is known for it. No much larger clone is present one base from it, and per-base qualities are unavailable.

Per the germline V gene, SGHAT is the CDR1 and FQNNGV is the CDR2. Reading from cysteine to phenylalanine, the CDR3 counts 16 amino acids. CDR3 DNA is the only sequence kept; it has 48 bases, read in frame from the first base. V has 1 base trimmed and J has 2 bases trimmed; junction bases matching no gene number 6. This sequence originates from a man under 40 with type 1 diabetes. The specimen sequenced was naive CD4+ T cells from blood. The meaning of the sample's cell subset or site label: true naive CD4+ T cells. This chain is built from TRBV11-2 and TRBJ2-5, and 8 junctional nucleotides match TRBD2. CDR3 loop: CASSLGWASGQETQYF. The DNA is as follows: TGTGCCAGCAGCTTAGGTTGGGCTAGCGGGCAAGAGACCCAGTACTTC. Outside the CDR3, residues come from the reference TRBV11-2 and TRBJ2-5 proteins, so the full variable domain is: EAGVAQSPRYKIIEKRQSVAFWCNPISGHATLYWYQQILGQGPKLLIQFQNNGVVDDSQLPKDRFSAERLKGVDSTLKIQPAKLEDSAVYLCASSLGWASGQETQYFGPGTRLLVL.